Presented here are 8 T cell receptor beta chains from one specimen sequenced in a study of blood T cell repertoires in COVID-19. Using immunoSEQ multiplex PCR, the repertoire was profiled, and TCRdb retains in-frame clones only, with some absent. Of about 130,000 clones listed, almost 85% are singletons. The specimen was peripheral blood. These receptors were taken from a man aged 60 to 75 with acute or convalescent COVID-19.

This sequence joins TRBV5-6 and TRBJ1-4, with D perhaps TRBD1 (6 bases). This CDR3 has 16 amino acids. Germline CDR1 is SGHDT and CDR2 is YYEEEE. V was pared by 3 bases and J by 2 bases, with 14 bases between. The CDR3 nucleotides are TGTGCCAGCAGCTGGAAGAAGACAGGCACTAATGAAAAACTGTTTTTT. Translation: CASSWKKTGTNEKLFF.

Comment on this clone: Within the sample, other DNA sequences also encode this same CDR3. The chain employs TRBV3-1 (or the pseudogene TRBV3-2) and TRBJ1-2; D gene ambiguous. The CDR3 consists of 11 residues. V shed 9 bases and J shed 4 bases, with 9 bases lying between them. Per the germline V gene, CDR1 is LGHDT and CDR2 is YNNKEL (reference sequence). CDR3 DNA sequence: TGTGCCAGTGGCCAGGCCTATGGCTACACCTTC. Encoded protein: CASGQAYGYTF.

The sample holds one count of this clone. V usage is TRBV2 and J usage is TRBJ1-4, with D tentatively TRBD1 (5 bases). Germline V gives CDR1 SNHLY, CDR2 FYNNEI. The CDR3 runs to 12 residues. The V gene lost 8 bases and the J gene lost 2 bases, with 6 bases spanning the gap. CDR3 in amino acids: CASRQTNEKLFF. The CDR3 DNA sequence: TGTGCCAGCCGACAGACTAATGAAAAACTGTTTTTT.

The chain uses TRBV27 and TRBJ2-1; 9 bases are a match to TRBD1. The CDR3 consists of 17 residues. With V trimmed by 0 bases and J by 4 bases, 7 bases remained unmatched. Germline V CDR1 and CDR2: MNHEY, SMNVEV (reference sequence). The chain's CDR3 is CASSLSRTGARYNEQFF. CDR3 DNA: TGTGCCAGCAGTTTATCCCGGACAGGGGCAAGATACAATGAGCAGTTCTTC.

The rearrangement joins TRBV6-5 to TRBJ2-3; 7 nucleotides align to TRBD1. V dropped 7 bases and J dropped 6; count of bases not matched to a gene: 13. The germline CDR1 and CDR2 sequences are MNHEY and SVGAGI. The CDR3 covers 15 residues. CDR3 DNA sequence: TGTGCCAGCATTTGGGGTCTAGGGGGCGTTGATACGCAGTATTTT. It translates to CASIWGLGGVDTQYF.

This chain connects TRBV27 to TRBJ2-7; possibly TRBD1 for D (6 bases). V was trimmed by 5 bases and J by 3 bases, leaving 17 bases between them. CDR1 is MNHEY, CDR2 SMNVEV, per germline (reference sequence). CDR3 size: 15 residues. CDR3 amino acids: CASSPMTGLGYEQYF. In DNA form, the CDR3 reads TGTGCCAGCAGTCCAATGACAGGTTTAGGCTACGAGCAGTACTTC.

This chain connects TRBV2 to TRBJ1-4; possible D gene TRBD1, 5 bases. Trimming took 4 bases from V and 5 from J, leaving 11 bases between them. Germline CDR1 reads SNHLY; CDR2 reads FYNNEI. The CDR3 runs to 14 residues. The CDR3 loop is CASSVTGPNEKLFF. The CDR3, as DNA: TGTGCCAGCAGTGTTACAGGCCCCAATGAAAAACTGTTTTTT.

Concerning this clone: The DNA is omitted, as the CDR3 cannot be located on it reliably, and the CDR3 follows TCRdb's listing. The chain is built from TRBV12-2 and TRBJ2-3; the DNA was not used to check the table's D call, TRBD2. TRBV12-2 is a listed pseudogene. The CDR3 spans 17 amino acids, including both terminal residues. The CDR3: CASRHRWVAAGTDTQYF.